This T cell receptor (beta chain) appears in the sequencing data of a study of T cell changes during pregnancy in multiple sclerosis. There are 14 residues in the CDR3. CDR1 is SGHDN, CDR2 FVKESK, per germline. Trimming took off 4 bases at V and 7 bases at J, with 16 bases between the two ends. Sequencing used immunoSEQ multiplex PCR; TCRdb keeps in-frame clones, though not all of them. The repertoire holds about 110,000 clones, with under 95% as singletons. This sample comprised peripheral blood, obtained after pregnancy. This chain connects TRBV14 to TRBJ2-5; D might be TRBD2 (6 bases). This TCR was recovered from a female donor with multiple sclerosis, enrolled in a pregnancy study. In DNA, the CDR3 is TGTGCCAGCAGCCGAGGGGAGGCGCCCTGGACCCAGTACTTC. Translating it yields CASSRGEAPWTQYF. The whole variable domain, remainder taken from reference TRBV14 and TRBJ2-5, is EAGVTQFPSHSVIEKGQTVTLRCDPISGHDNLYWYRRVMGKEIKFLLHFVKESKQDESGMPNNRFLAERTGGTYSTLKVQPAELEDSGVYFCASSRGEAPWTQYFGPGTRLLVL.